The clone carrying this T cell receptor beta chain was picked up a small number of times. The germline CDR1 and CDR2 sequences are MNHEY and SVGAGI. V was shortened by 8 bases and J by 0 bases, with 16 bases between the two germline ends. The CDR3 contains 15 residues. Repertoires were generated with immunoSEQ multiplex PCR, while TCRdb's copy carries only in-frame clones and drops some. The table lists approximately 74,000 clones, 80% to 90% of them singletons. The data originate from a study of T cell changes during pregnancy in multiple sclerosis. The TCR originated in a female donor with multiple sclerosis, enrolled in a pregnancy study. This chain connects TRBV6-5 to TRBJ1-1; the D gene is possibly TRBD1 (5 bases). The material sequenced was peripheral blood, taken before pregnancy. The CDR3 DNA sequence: TGTGCCAGCGGGAGGGGCTTGATCATGAACACTGAAGCTTTCTTT. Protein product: CASGRGLIMNTEAFF.